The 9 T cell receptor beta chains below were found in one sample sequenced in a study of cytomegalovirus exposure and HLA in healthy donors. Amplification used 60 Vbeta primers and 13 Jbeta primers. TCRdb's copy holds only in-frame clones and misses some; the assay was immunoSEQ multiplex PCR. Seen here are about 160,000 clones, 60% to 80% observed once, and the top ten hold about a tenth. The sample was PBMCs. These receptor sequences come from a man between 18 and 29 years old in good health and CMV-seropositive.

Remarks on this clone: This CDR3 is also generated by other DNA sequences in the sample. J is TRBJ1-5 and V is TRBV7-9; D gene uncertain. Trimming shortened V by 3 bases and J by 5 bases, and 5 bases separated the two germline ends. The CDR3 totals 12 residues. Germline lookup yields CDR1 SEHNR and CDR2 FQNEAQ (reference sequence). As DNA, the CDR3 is TGTGCCAGCAGCTTCGGGGATCAGCCCCAGCATTTT. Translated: CASSFGDQPQHF.

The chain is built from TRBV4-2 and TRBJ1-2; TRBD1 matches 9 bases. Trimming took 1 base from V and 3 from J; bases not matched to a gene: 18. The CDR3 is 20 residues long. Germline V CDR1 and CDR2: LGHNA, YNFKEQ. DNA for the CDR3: TGTGCCAGCAGCCAAGTTCGACCGGGACAGGGCTCTCCTACGGACTATGGCTACACCTTC. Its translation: CASSQVRPGQGSPTDYGYTF.

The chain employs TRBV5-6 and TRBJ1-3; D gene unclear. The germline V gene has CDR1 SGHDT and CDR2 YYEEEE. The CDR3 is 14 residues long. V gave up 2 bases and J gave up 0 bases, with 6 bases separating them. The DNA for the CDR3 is TGTGCCAGCAGCTTCTCTTACTCTGGAAACACCATATATTTT. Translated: CASSFSYSGNTIYF.

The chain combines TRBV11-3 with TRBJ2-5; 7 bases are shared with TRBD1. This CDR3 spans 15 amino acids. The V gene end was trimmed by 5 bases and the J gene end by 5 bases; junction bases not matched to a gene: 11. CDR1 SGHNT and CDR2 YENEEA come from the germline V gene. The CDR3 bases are TGTGCCAGCAGCGACCGACAGGGAATGGGGGAGACCCAGTACTTC. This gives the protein CASSDRQGMGETQYF.

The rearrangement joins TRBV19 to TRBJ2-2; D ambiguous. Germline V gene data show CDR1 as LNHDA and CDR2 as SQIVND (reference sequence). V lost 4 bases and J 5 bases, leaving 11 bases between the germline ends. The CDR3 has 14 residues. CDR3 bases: TGTGCCAGTAGTAAGGTAGAGGCTACCGGGGAGCTGTTTTTT. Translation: CASSKVEATGELFF.

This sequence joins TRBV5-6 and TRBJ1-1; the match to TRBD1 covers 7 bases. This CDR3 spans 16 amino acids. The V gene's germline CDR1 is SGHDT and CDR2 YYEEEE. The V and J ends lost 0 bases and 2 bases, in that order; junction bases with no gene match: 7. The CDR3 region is CASSLGAGTANTEAFF. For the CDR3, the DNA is TGTGCCAGCAGCTTGGGGGCCGGGACAGCTAACACTGAAGCTTTCTTT.

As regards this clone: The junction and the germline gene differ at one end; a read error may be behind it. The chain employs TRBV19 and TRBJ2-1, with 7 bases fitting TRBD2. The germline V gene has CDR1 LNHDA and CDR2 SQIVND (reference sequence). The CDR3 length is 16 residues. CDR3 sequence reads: CASSVEAGSSYNEQFF. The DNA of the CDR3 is TGTGCCAGTAGTGTAGAAGCGGGGAGCTCCTACAATGAGCAGTTCTTC.

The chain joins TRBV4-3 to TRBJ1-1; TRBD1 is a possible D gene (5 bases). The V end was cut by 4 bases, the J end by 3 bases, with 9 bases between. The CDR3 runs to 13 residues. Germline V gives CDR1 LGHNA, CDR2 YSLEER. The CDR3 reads CASSLVRDTEAFF. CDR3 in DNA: TGCGCCAGCAGCCTAGTCAGGGACACTGAAGCTTTCTTT.

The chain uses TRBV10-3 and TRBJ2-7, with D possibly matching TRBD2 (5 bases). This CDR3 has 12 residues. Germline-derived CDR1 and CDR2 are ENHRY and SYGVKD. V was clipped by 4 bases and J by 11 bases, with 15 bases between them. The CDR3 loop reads CAISGGVAGEYF. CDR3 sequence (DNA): TGTGCCATCAGTGGGGGTGTGGCCGGGGAGTACTTC.